One and the same sample provided the 23 T cell receptor beta chains below, sequenced in a study. One entry per CDR3 protein results from TCRdb running MiXCR on the 5' RACE reads. The sample yields over 50,000 distinct CDR3 sequences, over 20% seen once. Sequencing input: tumor-infiltrating naive CD4+ T cells sorted from the breast tumor. Subset reported: naive CD4+ T cells, CD4+CD45RA+CD25-. These receptors originate from a female donor with breast cancer.

In its sample, this clonotype was seen a few times. V and J are TRBV6-1 and TRBJ2-3; 8 positions match TRBD1. Unmatched junction bases numbered 2, after V lost 3 bases and J lost 3 bases. The CDR3 totals 14 residues. The germline gives CDR1 MNHNS, CDR2 SASEGT. CDR3 in DNA: TGTGCCAGCAGTGACAGGGGGCGAACAGATACGCAGTATTTT. Translating gives CASSDRGRTDTQYF.

The chain carries TRBV7-3 and TRBJ2-6; the D gene is possibly TRBD1 (6 bases). Germline CDR1 is SGHTA and CDR2 is FQGTGA. The V end was cut by 2 bases, the J end by 1 base, with 12 bases between. CDR3 length equals 17 residues. CDR3 bases: TGTGCCAGCAGCTTATCCGGGACACTGTCTGGGGCCAACGTCCTGACTTTC. Translation: CASSLSGTLSGANVLTF.

This chain joins TRBV18 and TRBJ1-5; D not certain. CDR1 and CDR2 (germline): KGHSH, LQKENI. The V end was cut by 6 bases, the J end by 2 bases, with 14 bases between. This CDR3 is built from 15 residues. CDR3 in DNA: TGTGCCAGCTCTCCTAGTAGTAATCGCAATCAGCCCCAGCATTTT. It encodes CASSPSSNRNQPQHF. Full variable domain (missing parts from reference TRBV18 and TRBJ1-5): NAGVMQNPRHLVRRRGQEARLRCSPMKGHSHVYWYRQLPEEGLKFMVYLQKENIIDESGMPKERFSAEFPKEGPSILRIQQVVRGDSAAYFCASSPSSNRNQPQHFGDGTRLSIL.

To note about this clonotype: A much larger clone sits a single nucleotide away, making a read error possible. The chain is built from TRBV6-2 or TRBV6-3 and TRBJ2-2, with D tentatively TRBD2 (6 bases). CDR1 MNHEY and CDR2 SVGEGT come from the germline V gene. The CDR3 consists of 11 residues. The DNA of the CDR3 is TGTGCCAGCGCAACAGGCGGGGAGCTGGTTTTT. Residues: CASATGGELVF.

The chain employs TRBV5-1 and TRBJ1-1, with a possible D match to TRBD1 (6 bases). Trimming removed 4 bases from V and 1 base from J, with 14 bases in between. The CDR3 is made up of 15 amino acids. CDR1 and CDR2 (germline): SGHRS, YFSETQ. The CDR3, as DNA: TGCGCCAGCAGCACGGACAGTAACCAGAACACTGAAGCTTTCTTT. Amino acid sequence: CASSTDSNQNTEAFF.

The chain employs TRBV7-2 and TRBJ2-3; D is ambiguous. CDR3 length: 13 amino acids. Germline V CDR1 and CDR2: SGHTA, FQGNSA. Trimming pared 1 base from V and 4 bases from J, leaving 6 bases between. CDR3 bases: TGTGCCAGCAGCTTAGGCCCGGCAGATACGCAGTATTTT. This encodes CASSLGPADTQYF. The whole variable domain, remainder taken from reference TRBV7-2 and TRBJ2-3, is GAGVSQSPSNKVTEKGKDVELRCDPISGHTALYWYRQSLGQGLEFLIYFQGNSAPDKSGLPSDRFSAERTGGSVSTLTIQRTQQEDSAVYLCASSLGPADTQYFGPGTRLTVL.

This clonotype came up many times. This chain connects TRBV9 to TRBJ2-1; 10 bases fit TRBD1. Germline V CDR1 and CDR2: SGDLS, YYNGEE. The ends lost 3 bases at V and 5 bases at J; junction bases unmatched: 11. The CDR3 runs to 17 residues. CDR3 sequence (DNA): TGTGCCAGCAGCGCCCGGACCGGGACAGGGGACAACAATGAGCAGTTCTTC. This translates into CASSARTGTGDNNEQFF.

Regarding this clonotype: Relative to the germline gene, one junction end is altered; a read error may explain this. This rearrangement joins TRBV5-6 to TRBJ2-1, with 9 bases matching TRBD2. CDR1 is SGHDT and CDR2 is YYEEEE in the germline V gene. The length of the CDR3 is 16 residues. CDR3 residues: CANSFGGGASWNEQFF. CDR3 in DNA: TGTGCCAACAGCTTCGGCGGGGGGGCCAGTTGGAATGAGCAGTTCTTC.

The chain employs TRBV10-3 and TRBJ2-1; the D gene is possibly TRBD1 (6 bases). Trimming removed 3 bases at V and 5 bases at J, with 11 bases between. This CDR3 contains 14 residues. Germline V gene lookup returns CDR1 ENHRY and CDR2 SYGVKD. CDR3 bases: TGTGCCATCAGTGAAAGGGGGATAGACAATGAGCAGTTCTTC. Translated, it gives CAISERGIDNEQFF.

V gene TRBV20-1 combines with J gene TRBJ2-7, with TRBD1 as a possible D gene (6 bases). Trimming shortened V by 3 bases and J by 1 base, and 10 bases separated the two germline ends. The germline gives CDR1 DFQATT, CDR2 SNEGSKA (reference sequence). CDR3 size: 13 residues. The CDR3 here is CSASPGASYEQYF. CDR3 in DNA: TGCAGTGCTAGCCCAGGGGCATCCTACGAGCAGTACTTC.

This clonotype was found a few times. The chain uses TRBV18 and TRBJ2-4; D unclear. The germline CDR1 and CDR2 sequences are KGHSH and LQKENI. This CDR3 region has 13 residues. V was trimmed by 0 bases and J by 1 base, leaving 1 base between them. This CDR3 reads CASSPPAKNIQYF. The DNA of the CDR3 is TGTGCCAGCTCACCACCGGCCAAAAACATTCAGTACTTC.

The V call is TRBV7-3, the J call TRBJ2-1, with D tentatively TRBD2 (6 bases). V lost 0 bases and J 9 bases, leaving 12 bases between the germline ends. From germline, CDR1 is SGHTA and CDR2 FQGTGA. The CDR3 runs 14 residues. The CDR3 DNA is TGTGCCAGCAGCTTAACGGGCAGGGAGGTTGAGCAGTTCTTC. Protein: CASSLTGREVEQFF.

A single count supports this clonotype. The V gene is TRBV5-1, the J gene TRBJ1-1; D is unresolved. Germline lookup yields CDR1 SGHRS and CDR2 YFSETQ. The ends were cut back, 3 bases at V and 4 bases at J, with 13 bases in the middle. The CDR3 is made up of 14 amino acids. CDR3 region: CASSSLPGSTEAFF. The CDR3 DNA reads as TGCGCCAGCAGCTCGCTTCCGGGATCCACTGAAGCTTTCTTT.

The V and J genes are TRBV11-2 and TRBJ2-2; D might be TRBD1 (6 bases). Trimming removed 3 bases from V and 6 bases from J, with 14 bases in between. Germline-derived CDR1 and CDR2 are SGHAT and FQNNGV. The CDR3 is 15 residues long. The CDR3: CASSFTAGVAGELFF. For the CDR3, the DNA is TGTGCCAGCAGCTTTACCGCAGGGGTGGCCGGGGAGCTGTTTTTT.

The rearrangement joins TRBV7-8 to TRBJ1-2; 9 bases agree with TRBD1. The germline gives CDR1 SGHVS, CDR2 FQNEAQ. The CDR3 runs 14 residues. V gave up 4 bases and J gave up 7 bases; unmatched junction bases: 7. The CDR3 reads CASSSRTGEGGYTF. Written as DNA, the CDR3 is TGTGCCAGCAGCTCCCGGACAGGGGAGGGTGGCTACACCTTC.

This clonotype was picked up many times. CDR3 sequence (DNA): TGTGCCAGCAGTTACTCTGGTAGGACTGAAGCTTTCTTT. It encodes CASSYSGRTEAFF. The chain is built from TRBV6-5 and TRBJ1-1; D unresolved. Trimming cost V 0 bases and J 5 bases, with 7 bases left between them. Germline assignment: CDR1 MNHEY and CDR2 SVGAGI. The CDR3 contains 13 residues.

The J gene is TRBJ2-2, the V gene TRBV11-2, with D possibly matching TRBD2 (5 bases). The germline gives CDR1 SGHAT, CDR2 FQNNGV. V gave up 11 bases and J gave up 5 bases, with 15 bases separating them. The CDR3 spans 13 residues. This chain's CDR3 is CASKRAGTGELFF. The DNA for the CDR3 is TGTGCCTCCAAGAGGGCCGGAACCGGGGAGCTGTTTTTT.

This clonotype was seen only a few times. The chain uses TRBV7-8 and TRBJ2-4; 13 bases are shared with TRBD2. This CDR3 is 18 amino acids long. V was clipped by 4 bases and J by 0 bases; unmatched bases: 6. CDR1 SGHVS and CDR2 FQNEAQ come from the germline V gene. CDR3 in amino acids: CASSWGTSGVLAKNIQYF. The DNA for the CDR3 is TGTGCCAGCAGCTGGGGGACTAGCGGGGTACTAGCCAAAAACATTCAGTACTTC.

V gene TRBV4-3 combines with J gene TRBJ1-6; D is uncertain. Trimming took 8 bases from V and 8 from J, leaving 13 bases between them. The CDR3 has 13 residues. Germline loops: CDR1 LGHNA, CDR2 YSLEER. The CDR3 here is CASRPTQDSPLHF. CDR3 sequence (DNA): TGCGCCAGCCGACCTACCCAGGATTCACCCCTCCACTTT.

The chain uses TRBV5-1 and TRBJ2-3; possibly TRBD1 for D (5 bases). V was trimmed by 4 bases and J by 5 bases, leaving 14 bases between them. The CDR3 extends over 14 amino acids. The V gene's germline CDR1 is SGHRS and CDR2 YFSETQ. The CDR3 coding sequence is TGCGCCAGCAGCCCCCAGGGTTGGGGAGATACGCAGTATTTT. It codes for CASSPQGWGDTQYF.

This clonotype has only a few counts. J is TRBJ2-7 and V is TRBV20-1; no clear D. This CDR3 contains 12 residues. With 3 bases removed from V and 5 bases from J, the gap between germline ends came to 11 bases. Germline V gene data show CDR1 as DFQATT and CDR2 as SNEGSKA (reference sequence). CDR3 nucleotide sequence: TGCAGTGCTAGCCTGATAAGGGACGAGCAGTACTTC. It translates to CSASLIRDEQYF.

This clonotype was detected only a few times. The V call is TRBV7-3, the J call TRBJ2-5; D possibly corresponds to TRBD2 (5 bases). The V gene's germline CDR1 is SGHTA and CDR2 FQGTGA. The CDR3 loop spans 13 amino acids. V lost 3 bases, J lost 5 bases, and 10 bases lay in between. The CDR3 loop reads CASSLRPSETQYF. The CDR3 nucleotides are TGTGCCAGCAGCTTGAGGCCTAGCGAGACCCAGTACTTC.

This clonotype was seen a few times. The CDR3 is CASSPGRWYNEQFF. The CDR3 DNA reads as TGTGCCAGCAGCCCGGGCCGTTGGTACAATGAGCAGTTCTTC. The chain couples TRBV7-8 to TRBJ2-1; D gene unclear. From germline, CDR1 is SGHVS and CDR2 FQNEAQ. The CDR3 has 14 amino acids. V was trimmed by 5 bases and J by 4 bases, leaving 12 bases between them.